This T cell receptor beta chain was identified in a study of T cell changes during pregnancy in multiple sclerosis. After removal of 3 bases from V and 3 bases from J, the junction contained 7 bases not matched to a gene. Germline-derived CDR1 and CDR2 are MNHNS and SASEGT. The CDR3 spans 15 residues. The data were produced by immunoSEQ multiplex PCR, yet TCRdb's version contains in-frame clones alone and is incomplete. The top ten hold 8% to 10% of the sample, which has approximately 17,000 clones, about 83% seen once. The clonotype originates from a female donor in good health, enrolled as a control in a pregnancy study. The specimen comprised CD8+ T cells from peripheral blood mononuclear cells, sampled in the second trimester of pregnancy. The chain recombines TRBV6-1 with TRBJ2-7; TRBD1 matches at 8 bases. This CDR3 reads CASSDVGTGHYEQYF. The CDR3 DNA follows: TGTGCCAGCAGTGATGTTGGGACAGGCCACTACGAGCAGTACTTC.